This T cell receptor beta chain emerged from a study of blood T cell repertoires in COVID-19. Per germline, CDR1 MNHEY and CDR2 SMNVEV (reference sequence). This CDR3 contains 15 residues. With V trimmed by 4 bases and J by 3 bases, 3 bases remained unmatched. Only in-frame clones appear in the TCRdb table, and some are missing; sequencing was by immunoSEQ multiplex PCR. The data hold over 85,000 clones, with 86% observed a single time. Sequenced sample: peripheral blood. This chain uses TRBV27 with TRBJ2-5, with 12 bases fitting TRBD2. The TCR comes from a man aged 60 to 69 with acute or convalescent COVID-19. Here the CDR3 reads CASSSRTSGKETQYF. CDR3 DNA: TGTGCCAGCAGTTCCAGGACTAGCGGGAAAGAGACCCAGTACTTC.